This T cell receptor beta chain is from a study of cytomegalovirus exposure and HLA in healthy donors. PCR primers comprised 60 Vbeta and 13 Jbeta primers. Assay: immunoSEQ multiplex PCR; the TCRdb copy retains only in-frame clones and omits some. This listing includes 35,000 to 45,000 clones. This CDR3 comprises 14 residues. Trimming cost V 1 base and J 5 bases, with 8 bases left between them. CDR1 and CDR2 (germline): SGHTA, FQGNSA. The rearrangement uses TRBV7-2 and TRBJ1-4, with D unresolved. This sequence was found in a man aged 35 to 55 in good health and CMV-seropositive. Sequencing was carried out using PBMCs. CDR3 in amino acids: CASSLVDRNEKLFF. In DNA form, the CDR3 reads TGTGCCAGCAGCTTAGTCGATAGAAATGAAAAACTGTTTTTT.